The 24 T cell receptor beta chains below all came from one sample that was sequenced in a study of blood T cell repertoires in COVID-19. The data were produced by immunoSEQ multiplex PCR, yet TCRdb's version contains in-frame clones alone and is incomplete. The sample lists roughly 300,000 clones, about 86% occurring once. Sequenced sample: peripheral blood. Every receptor here comes from a woman aged 50 to 60 with acute or convalescent COVID-19.

CDR3 nucleotides: TGTGCCAGCAGCAAGGGTAGGGGGCCCTCCTACGAGCAGTACTTC. Residues: CASSKGRGPSYEQYF. J is TRBJ2-7 and V is TRBV4-2; TRBD1 aligns across 7 bases. CDR1 is LGHNA and CDR2 is YNFKEQ in the germline V gene. The CDR3 covers 15 residues. V shed 5 bases and J 0 bases; nucleotides not matched to a gene: 7.

The V gene is TRBV14, the J gene TRBJ1-3; D is uncertain. This CDR3 is 15 amino acids long. Germline CDR1 is SGHDN and CDR2 is FVKESK. V was clipped by 0 bases and J by 0 bases, with 6 bases between them. This chain's CDR3 is CASSQDRSSGNTIYF. The DNA of the CDR3 is TGTGCCAGCAGCCAAGACCGGTCCTCTGGAAACACCATATATTTT.

J is TRBJ2-5 and V is TRBV7-6; D gene unclear. Germline V gene sequence: CDR1 SGHVS, CDR2 FNYEAQ. Deletions cut 4 bases from V and 4 bases from J, with 4 bases between. The CDR3 totals 11 residues. The CDR3 region has the DNA TGTGCCAGCAGCTCCAGAGAGACCCAGTACTTC. Encoded protein: CASSSRETQYF.

V and J are TRBV5-6 and TRBJ1-1; D is possibly TRBD1 (5 bases). Germline V CDR1 and CDR2: SGHDT, YYEEEE. Trimming cost V 1 base and J 4 bases, with 17 bases left between them. The CDR3 contains 16 residues. CDR3: CASSLLGTGGITEAFF. In DNA form, the CDR3 reads TGTGCCAGCAGCTTGTTGGGGACGGGGGGTATCACTGAAGCTTTCTTT. The variable domain in full, completed from reference TRBV5-6 and TRBJ1-1, reads DAGVTQSPTHLIKTRGQQVTLRCSPKSGHDTVSWYQQALGQGPQFIFQYYEEEERQRGNFPDRFSGHQFPNYSSELNVNALLLGDSALYLCASSLLGTGGITEAFFGQGTRLTVV.

This chain links TRBV10-1 with TRBJ2-2; D is ambiguous. V dropped 2 bases and J dropped 3 bases, with 4 bases sitting between them. This CDR3 has 13 residues. Per the germline V gene, CDR1 is WNHNN and CDR2 is SYGVQD (reference sequence). The CDR3 loop reads CASSEVDTGELFF. The CDR3 region has the DNA TGCGCCAGCAGTGAGGTAGACACCGGGGAGCTGTTTTTT.

This rearrangement joins TRBV19 to TRBJ1-1; 7 nucleotides match TRBD1. After removal of 8 bases from V and 5 bases from J, the junction contained 8 bases not matched to a gene. Germline V gene sequence: CDR1 LNHDA, CDR2 SQIVND (reference sequence). CDR3 length: 13 residues. The CDR3 loop is CASGTGAWTEAFF. The CDR3 coding sequence is TGTGCCAGTGGAACAGGGGCCTGGACTGAAGCTTTCTTT.

The chain links TRBV30 to TRBJ2-5; 7 bases are a match to TRBD2. Losses at the gene ends were 0 bases for V and 4 bases for J; bases not matched to a gene: 5. This CDR3 region has 14 residues. Looked up from germline, CDR1 is GTSNPN and CDR2 is SVGIG (reference sequence). The CDR3 region is CAWSVGGSGETQYF. CDR3 bases: TGTGCCTGGAGTGTAGGCGGGAGTGGAGAGACCCAGTACTTC.

This clone has only a few counts. The chain is built from TRBV12-3 or TRBV12-4 and TRBJ1-5; D gene ambiguous. The CDR3 covers 13 residues. V was trimmed by 3 bases and J by 5 bases, leaving 8 bases between them. DNA of the CDR3: TGTGCCAGCAGTTTGGCGGGCCATCAGCCCCAGCATTTT. As protein: CASSLAGHQPQHF.

The chain recombines TRBV10-3 with TRBJ1-1; no clear D gene. CDR1 is ENHRY and CDR2 is SYGVKD in the germline V gene. The CDR3 length is 14 residues. Trimming cost V 4 bases and J 0 bases, with 9 bases left between them. The CDR3 bases are TGTGCCATCAGTGGTCAGGTCATGAACACTGAAGCTTTCTTT. Translating gives CAISGQVMNTEAFF.

The chain employs TRBV6-5 and TRBJ1-6, with TRBD1 matching 7 bases. With V trimmed by 6 bases and J by 5 bases, 4 bases remained unmatched. The CDR3 extends over 14 amino acids. The germline V gene has CDR1 MNHEY and CDR2 SVGAGI. For the CDR3, the DNA is TGTGCCAGCAGCCTGGACAGGCATAATTCACCCCTCCACTTT. Translating gives CASSLDRHNSPLHF.

V and J are TRBV7-8 and TRBJ1-1; D is unclear. CDR3 length: 15 residues. The V end was cut by 5 bases, the J end by 0 bases, with 13 bases between. In germline, CDR1 is SGHVS, CDR2 FQNEAQ. Here the CDR3 reads CASSAPDNMNTEAFF. The CDR3 DNA follows: TGTGCCAGCAGCGCCCCCGACAACATGAACACTGAAGCTTTCTTT.

The chain combines TRBV2 with TRBJ2-3; D ambiguous. The CDR3 length is 12 residues. Looked up from germline, CDR1 is SNHLY and CDR2 is FYNNEI. The V gene lost 6 bases and the J gene lost 2 bases, with 6 bases spanning the gap. The CDR3 sequence: CASRQDTDTQYF. CDR3 sequence (DNA): TGTGCCAGCAGGCAGGACACAGATACGCAGTATTTT.

This clone has only a few counts. CDR3 sequence: CASSLSTGGGMNTEAFF. Here the CDR3 DNA reads TGTGCCAGCAGTTTAAGTACAGGGGGCGGGATGAACACTGAAGCTTTCTTT. This chain uses TRBV28 with TRBJ1-1; 9 nucleotides align to TRBD1. Per germline, CDR1 MDHEN and CDR2 SYDVKM. This CDR3 spans 17 amino acids. With V trimmed by 2 bases and J by 0 bases, 7 bases remained unmatched.

A single count supports this clone. The chain couples TRBV7-3 to TRBJ2-6; 7 bases are shared with TRBD1. From germline, CDR1 is SGHTA and CDR2 FQGTGA. The CDR3 spans 15 residues. Trimming at V came to 4 bases and at J to 4 bases, leaving 4 bases not matched to a gene. CDR3 in DNA: TGTGCCAGCAGCTCGACAGGGTCAGGGGCCAACGTCCTGACTTTC. Its translation is CASSSTGSGANVLTF.

The rearrangement uses TRBV10-3 and TRBJ2-7, with 7 bases aligning to TRBD2. This CDR3 contains 14 residues. The V and J ends lost 7 bases and 5 bases, in that order; junction bases with no gene match: 11. Germline V gives CDR1 ENHRY, CDR2 SYGVKD. As DNA, the CDR3 is TGTGCCATCACCGTAGCGGGCTCGGCAGACGAGCAGTACTTC. It is translated as CAITVAGSADEQYF.

The genes are TRBV3-1 (or the pseudogene TRBV3-2) and TRBJ2-2, with D possibly being TRBD1 (6 bases). Trimming took 3 bases from V and 5 from J, leaving 10 bases between them. Germline CDR1 reads LGHDT; CDR2 reads YNNKEL (reference sequence). There are 14 residues in the CDR3. CDR3: CASSHAQGTGELFF. The CDR3 DNA reads TGTGCCAGCAGCCACGCACAGGGAACCGGGGAGCTGTTTTTT.

The chain carries TRBV5-6 and TRBJ1-6; D not resolved. Trimming removed 4 bases at V and 7 bases at J, with 21 bases between. Germline lookup yields CDR1 SGHDT and CDR2 YYEEEE. This CDR3 is built from 17 residues. DNA for the CDR3: TGTGCCAGCAGCCATGGGTTAGGACTGAGTGGAAATTCACCCCTCCACTTT. It specifies CASSHGLGLSGNSPLHF.

This clone has just one count. The rearrangement joins TRBV29-1 to TRBJ2-2, with D perhaps TRBD1 (6 bases). CDR1 is SQVTM, CDR2 ANQGSEA, per germline. The CDR3 is 14 residues long. The ends were cut back, 6 bases at V and 2 bases at J, with 13 bases in the middle. For the CDR3, the DNA is TGCAGCGTGACCGGGACAACAAACACCGGGGAGCTGTTTTTT. Encoded protein: CSVTGTTNTGELFF.

The chain links TRBV7-2 to TRBJ2-7; D might be TRBD2 (7 bases). The CDR3 is 15 amino acids. The germline V and J ends were trimmed by 3 bases and 6 bases, with 18 bases remaining between them. Germline V gene data show CDR1 as SGHTA and CDR2 as FQGNSA. DNA for the CDR3: TGTGCCAGCAGCTTGGTGGGGGGGGGCCCCTTCGAGCAGTACTTC. This gives the protein CASSLVGGGPFEQYF. Variable domain in full (rest from reference TRBV7-2 and TRBJ2-7): GAGVSQSPSNKVTEKGKDVELRCDPISGHTALYWYRQSLGQGLEFLIYFQGNSAPDKSGLPSDRFSAERTGGSVSTLTIQRTQQEDSAVYLCASSLVGGGPFEQYFGPGTRLTVT.

The chain carries TRBV21-1 and TRBJ2-1; TRBD2 was called by the table and not checked on the DNA. TRBV21-1 is annotated as a pseudogene. The CDR3 is made up of 17 amino acids. The DNA for the CDR3 is TGTGCCAGCAGCACTGGACTAGCGGGGGGGCCTTACAATGAGCAGTTCTTC. The encoded protein is CASSTGLAGGPYNEQFF.

The chain combines TRBV19 with TRBJ2-1; D is uncertain. The CDR3 has 17 amino acids. Trimming pared 4 bases from V and 0 bases from J, leaving 16 bases between. Germline-derived CDR1 and CDR2 are LNHDA and SQIVND (reference sequence). CDR3 coding DNA: TGTGCCAGTAGTAGCCCCGGCAGGTCGAGCTCCTACAATGAGCAGTTCTTC. Translating it yields CASSSPGRSSSYNEQFF.

The gene calls are TRBV29-1 and TRBJ2-3, with a weak D call TRBD1 (6 bases). The CDR3 is 13 amino acids. Trimming left V 4 bases short and J 4 bases short, with 12 bases between. Germline V CDR1 and CDR2: SQVTM, ANQGSEA. The CDR3 DNA reads as TGCAGCGTTGGAGGACAGCTCCCAGATACGCAGTATTTT. Encoded protein: CSVGGQLPDTQYF.

This clone was detected once. This chain links TRBV7-8 with TRBJ2-2; no firm D call. The V end lost 2 bases, the J end lost 1 base, and 11 bases lay between the germline ends. The CDR3 extends over 16 amino acids. Germline V gene data show CDR1 as SGHVS and CDR2 as FQNEAQ. This CDR3 reads CASSLLAARNTGELFF. Here the CDR3 DNA reads TGTGCCAGCAGCTTACTGGCGGCAAGGAACACCGGGGAGCTGTTTTTT.

V and J are TRBV12-5 and TRBJ2-2, with 7 bases that match TRBD2. The CDR3 is 15 amino acids. After removal of 11 bases from V and 3 bases from J, the junction contained 12 bases not matched to a gene. Germline-derived CDR1 and CDR2 are LGHNT and FRNRAP. CDR3 DNA sequence: TGTGCTCCTAAAGGCGGGAGTCAGGACACCGGGGAGCTGTTTTTT. Residues: CAPKGGSQDTGELFF.